This TCR beta chain was documented in a study of identical twins. V shed 2 bases and J shed 1 base, with 14 bases lying between them. The CDR3 runs 16 residues. From germline, CDR1 is SGHVS and CDR2 FQNEAQ. In TCRdb, the 5' RACE reads were re-called with MiXCR into one record per CDR3 protein. The data contain more than 600,000 distinct CDR3 sequences, approximately 18% of them singletons. These records were also assigned to another study, of T cells expressing NK-cell markers. From that report: Several experiments employed an anti-gamma-delta TCR antibody to confine sorting to alpha-beta TCR T cells.

The sequencing sample was made of PBMCs. The clonotype was recovered from a woman aged 18-29 years in good health. The V and J genes are TRBV7-8 and TRBJ2-5; the D is unclear. DNA of the CDR3: TGTGCCAGCAGCTTAAAACGGGTGCTCAGCCAAGAGACCCAGTACTTC. Its protein product is CASSLKRVLSQETQYF.